The clone carrying this T cell receptor beta chain appeared a few times. Its antigen remains unidentified. Trimming stripped 0 bases from V and 8 bases from J, with 17 bases between. Germline V gives CDR1 DFQATT, CDR2 SNEGSKA (reference sequence). CDR3 length equals 15 residues. Through a sample-barcoded 5' primer and a J-beta primer mix, a second PCR was run for roughly 7 to 12 cycles. Each CDR3 protein gets one entry after TCRdb re-called the 5' RACE reads with MiXCR. The sample lists about 1.4 million distinct CDR3 sequences; 55% to 75% were seen once. The data were obtained in a study of blood T cells in healthy people across ages. Across the study: For every two T cells, template switching captured about one barcoded beta molecule. Findings and caveats of the study: The recorded TCR beta diversity per million T cells decreased in a roughly linear manner with age. It was held that diversity estimates obtained from one million T cells represented underestimates. Versus aged donors, long-lived donors had higher diversity and more naive CD4+ cells.

The genes are TRBV20-1 and TRBJ2-4; TRBD1 or TRBD2 may be the D gene (5 bases each). Material for sequencing was blood. This clonotype was obtained from a man aged 18 to 35 in good health. CDR3 nucleotide sequence: TGCAGTGCTAGAGATGAGAGGGTAGGGGTAGACATTCAGTACTTC. Amino acids: CSARDERVGVDIQYF.